The clone carrying this TCR beta chain was observed a handful of times. Its antigen is as yet unknown. The data derive from a study of metastatic and nonmetastatic thyroid tumors. Background on the study: The authors compared repertoires across blood and tumor or nodule tissue from malignant and benign thyroid patients.

As originally analysed: The study's classifier, a distant-metastasis tool for papillary thyroid cancer, was built using CDR3 differences across clinicopathological groups. TCRdb reprocessed the PCR reads via MiXCR. The V and J calls were not made by the authors but by TCRdb's processing. Of around 22,000 clones in the sample, over 20% were seen once. The CDR3 consists of 15 residues. The V gene end was trimmed by 5 bases and the J gene end by 3 bases; junction bases not matched to a gene: 6. All patients reached thyroid surgery having received no treatment beforehand. Broader study findings: Compared with benign nodules, malignant thyroid tumors were reported to have significantly higher TCR beta diversity in both blood and tumor.

Sequences were obtained from blood. The V gene is TRBV12-3 or TRBV12-4, the J gene TRBJ2-7, with 11 bases lining up with TRBD2. This TCR was sampled from a female donor with papillary thyroid cancer or a benign thyroid nodule (not recorded which). Some clones in this sample may be carry-over from other donors' samples. CDR3 nucleotide sequence: TGTGCCAGCAGTGCGACCGGGACTAGCGGCTACGAGCAGTACTTC. This gives the protein CASSATGTSGYEQYF.